This section outlines one T cell receptor (beta chain) sequence together with its context. No antigen is known for it. Template: tumor biopsy or peripheral blood genomic DNA, 616-6,004 ng per sample. This entry belongs to a study of T cells in tumors after PD-1 blockade. Findings of the study overall: Roughly 40% of tumor TCR clonotypes were also found in blood.

The V gene lost 0 bases and the J gene lost 4 bases, with 15 bases spanning the gap. The CDR3 is 16 residues long. Germline CDR1 is SGHRS and CDR2 is YFSETQ. TCRdb's table, derived via immunoSEQ multiplex PCR, lists solely in-frame clones and lacks some. The repertoire consists of around 51,000 clones, with approximately 84% occurring once and the leading ten covering roughly 4.1%. Material: PBMCs, obtained before anti-PD-1 treatment. The sequence derives from a human donor with basal cell carcinoma. The gene calls are TRBV5-1 and TRBJ2-3; D is uncertain. CDR3 protein: CASSLGYGFDSDTQYF. The DNA for the CDR3 is TGCGCCAGCAGCTTGGGGTATGGGTTTGATTCAGATACGCAGTATTTT.